One sample yielded the 9 T cell receptor beta chains listed below, sequenced in a study of blood T cell repertoires in COVID-19. The repertoire was sequenced with immunoSEQ multiplex PCR; TCRdb's copy has only in-frame clones and lacks some. The table lists about 220,000 clones, roughly 84% of them singletons. Sequencing was performed on peripheral blood. All receptors derive from a woman aged 55-70 years with acute or convalescent COVID-19.

The rearrangement joins TRBV6-2 or TRBV6-3 to TRBJ2-7; 7 bases agree with TRBD1. J lost 2 bases, V lost 2 bases, and 6 bases had no gene match. Per the germline V gene, CDR1 is MNHEY and CDR2 is SVGEGT. The CDR3 is 15 residues long. The CDR3 region is CASSYQQGWAYEQYF. In DNA form, the CDR3 reads TGTGCCAGCAGTTACCAACAGGGGTGGGCCTACGAGCAGTACTTC.

The chain has TRBV3-1 (or the pseudogene TRBV3-2) and TRBJ2-1, with 7 positions matching TRBD1. The CDR3 runs to 15 residues. The junction had 4 bases not matched to a gene; V was cut back by 2 bases and J by 3 bases. CDR1 LGHDT and CDR2 YNNKEL come from the germline V gene (reference sequence). The DNA for the CDR3 is TGTGCCAGCAGCCAATCGACAGGGAACTACAATGAGCAGTTCTTC. Protein: CASSQSTGNYNEQFF.

The rearrangement links TRBV4-1 to TRBJ1-2, with D perhaps matching TRBD1 (6 bases). CDR1 and CDR2 from the germline V gene are MGHRA and YSYEKL. This CDR3 spans 15 amino acids. The V end was cut by 1 base, the J end by 0 bases, with 9 bases between. The DNA of the CDR3 is TGCGCCAGCAGCCAAGCAGGGGCGGCTAACTATGGCTACACCTTC. Its translation: CASSQAGAANYGYTF.

The chain is built from TRBV6-2 or TRBV6-3 and TRBJ2-2, with 10 positions matching TRBD2. Germline CDR1 reads MNHEY; CDR2 reads SVGEGT. V lost 5 bases to trimming and J lost 3 bases; unmatched junction nucleotides: 18. CDR3 length: 20 residues. This chain's CDR3 is CASSQPWSGGARVYTGELFF. CDR3 nucleotide sequence: TGTGCCAGCAGTCAACCCTGGAGCGGGGGGGCCCGTGTCTACACCGGGGAGCTGTTTTTT.

J is TRBJ1-3 and V is TRBV19; D gene uncertain. Germline V gene sequence: CDR1 LNHDA, CDR2 SQIVND (reference sequence). The CDR3 runs to 16 residues. V was clipped by 3 bases and J by 0 bases, with 12 bases between them. DNA of the CDR3: TGTGCCAGTAGTATGAAGTCCCCGAGCTCTGGAAACACCATATATTTT. Residues: CASSMKSPSSGNTIYF.

The rearrangement joins TRBV27 to TRBJ1-3; a possible D gene is TRBD1 (5 bases). V lost 4 bases to trimming and J lost 0 bases, with 10 bases between them. The CDR3 spans 15 residues. The germline gives CDR1 MNHEY, CDR2 SMNVEV (reference sequence). This CDR3 is CASSSGGYSGNTIYF. The CDR3 nucleotides read TGTGCCAGCAGTTCCGGGGGGTACTCTGGAAACACCATATATTTT.

The chain links TRBV7-2 to TRBJ2-7; D possibly corresponds to TRBD2 (7 bases). CDR3 size: 16 residues. Germline loops: CDR1 SGHTA, CDR2 FQGNSA. V gave up 5 bases and J gave up 3 bases, with 20 bases separating them. CDR3 bases: TGTGCCAGCAGCAGGGAGGGGGGCCGGGGCCTCTACGAGCAGTACTTC. It yields the protein CASSREGGRGLYEQYF.

CDR3 residues: CASPLVSVNTEAFF. CDR3 nucleotide sequence: TGTGCCAGCCCCCTGGTTTCGGTGAACACTGAAGCTTTCTTT. This sequence joins TRBV2 and TRBJ1-1, with D unclear. The V and J ends lost 8 bases and 0 bases respectively, with 13 bases between them. CDR3 length: 14 residues. The germline V gene encodes CDR1 SNHLY and CDR2 FYNNEI.

This sequence joins TRBV11-2 and TRBJ2-5; no clear D. The germline V gene has CDR1 SGHAT and CDR2 FQNNGV. CDR3 length equals 14 residues. V gave up 2 bases and J gave up 1 base, with 8 bases separating them. The CDR3 DNA reads TGTGCCAGCAGCTTATTTGGCCCCCAAGAGACCCAGTACTTC. This codes for CASSLFGPQETQYF.